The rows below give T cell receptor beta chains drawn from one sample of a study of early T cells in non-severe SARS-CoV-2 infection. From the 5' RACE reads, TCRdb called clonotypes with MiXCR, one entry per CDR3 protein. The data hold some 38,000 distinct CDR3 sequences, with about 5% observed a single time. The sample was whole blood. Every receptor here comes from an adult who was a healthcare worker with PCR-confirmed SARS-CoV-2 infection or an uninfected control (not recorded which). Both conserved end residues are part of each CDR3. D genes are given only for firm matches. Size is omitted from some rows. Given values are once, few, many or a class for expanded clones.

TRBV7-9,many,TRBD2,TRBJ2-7,TGTGCCAGCAGCCGATCCGGGACTAGCGGGACTACTACGATGCAGTACTTC,CASSRSGTSGTTTMQYF
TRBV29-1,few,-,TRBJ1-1,TGCAGCGTGGCAAACGTGGCAACGAACACTGAAGCTTTCTTT,CSVANVATNTEAFF
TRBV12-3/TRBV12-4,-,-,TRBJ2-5,TGTGCCAGCAGTCTCGGACATCTCGAGACCCAGTACTTC,CASSLGHLETQYF
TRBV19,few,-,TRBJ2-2,TGTGCCAGTAGTATAGATCGGGCCAACACCGGGGAGCTGTTTTTT,CASSIDRANTGELFF
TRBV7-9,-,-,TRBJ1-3,TGTGCCAGCAGCCTTACTGAAAACACCATATATTTT,CASSLTENTIYF
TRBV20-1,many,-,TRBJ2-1,TGCAGTGCTAGTCTTGTCCGGGGCGGCTCCTACAATGAGCAGTTCTTC,CSASLVRGGSYNEQFF
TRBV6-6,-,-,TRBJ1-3,TGTGCCAGCAGTCAGCTAGGAAACACCATATATTTT,CASSQLGNTIYF
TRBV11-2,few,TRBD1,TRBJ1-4,TGTGCCAGCAGCTTAGGAGGGACAGTTGACGGGAAACTGTTTTTT,CASSLGGTVDGKLFF
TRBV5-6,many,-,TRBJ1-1,TGTGCCAGCAGCTTGGGTCGCACTGAAGCTTTCTTT,CASSLGRTEAFF
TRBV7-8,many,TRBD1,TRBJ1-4,TGTGCCAGCAGCTCACCGGGACAGGGGCAAGAAAAACTGTTTTTT,CASSSPGQGQEKLFF
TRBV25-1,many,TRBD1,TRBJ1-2,TGTGCCAGCAGTGCAACGGGACAGGGTTCTGGCTACACCTTC,CASSATGQGSGYTF
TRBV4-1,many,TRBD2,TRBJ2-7,TGCGCCAGCAGCCACCCTAGCGGGGGGCCTACCCACGAGCAGTACTTC,CASSHPSGGPTHEQYF
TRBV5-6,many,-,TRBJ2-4,TGTGCCAGCAGCCAATCCGGGACCTTAGGGATTCAGTACTTC,CASSQSGTLGIQYF
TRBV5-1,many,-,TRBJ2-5,TGCGCCAGCAGCAAATACCGGGACCGAGAGACCCAGTACTTC,CASSKYRDRETQYF
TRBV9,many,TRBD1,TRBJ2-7,TGTGCCAGCAGCCCGAGACAGGGGCGAACCGCCTACGAGCAGTACTTC,CASSPRQGRTAYEQYF
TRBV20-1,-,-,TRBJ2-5,TGCAGTGCTAGAGAAACAGGGCTGGAGACCCAGTACTTC,CSARETGLETQYF
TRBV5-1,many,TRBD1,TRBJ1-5,TGCGCCAGCAGCGCAGCAGGGGGCGCGAATCAGCCCCAGCATTTT,CASSAAGGANQPQHF
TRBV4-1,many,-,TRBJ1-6,TGCGCCAGCAGACTGGGGACTGATAATTCACCCCTCCACTTT,CASRLGTDNSPLHF
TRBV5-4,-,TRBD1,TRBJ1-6,TGTGCCAGCAGCTCCCGCTCGACAGGGGGTAAGACACCCCTCCACTTT,CASSSRSTGGKTPLHF
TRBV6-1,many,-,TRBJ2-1,TGTGCCAGCAGTGAGATCAGTGAGGGGGAATCCTTC,CASSEISEGESF
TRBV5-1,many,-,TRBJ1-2,TGCGCCAGCAGCGGAGGGACGTACGATGGCTACACCTTC,CASSGGTYDGYTF
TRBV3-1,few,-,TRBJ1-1,TGTGCCAGCAGCCAAGAGAAACTGTTGAACACTGAAGCTTTCTTT,CASSQEKLLNTEAFF
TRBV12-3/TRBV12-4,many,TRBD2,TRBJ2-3,TGTGCCAGCAGTTTGCGTAGCGGGACAACAGATACGCAGTATTTT,CASSLRSGTTDTQYF
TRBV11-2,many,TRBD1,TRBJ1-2,TGTGCCAGCAGCGGGACAGGGAAATTGGTTGATGGCTACACCTTC,CASSGTGKLVDGYTF
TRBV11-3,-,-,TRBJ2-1,TGTGCCAGCAGCCCGGGGGCGGGGGCTTACAATGAGCAGTTCTTC,CASSPGAGAYNEQFF
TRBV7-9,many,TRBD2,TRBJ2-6,TGTGCCAGCAGAGGGACTAGCGGGGGCTCTGGGGCCAACGTCCTGACTTTC,CASRGTSGGSGANVLTF
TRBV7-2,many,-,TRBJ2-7,TGTGCCAGCAGCTTAGAGGGGACCTACGAGCAGTACTTC,CASSLEGTYEQYF
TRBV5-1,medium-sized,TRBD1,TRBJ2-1,TGCGCCAGCAGCAAGGATCGGACAGGTTACAATGAGCAGTTCTTC,CASSKDRTGYNEQFF
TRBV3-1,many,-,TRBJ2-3,TGTGCCAGCAGCCCCAGGGCCATTGAGAATACGCAGTATTTT,CASSPRAIENTQYF
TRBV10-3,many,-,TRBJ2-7,TGTGCCATCAGTGATACGGGACACAGAAGCTCCTACGAGCAGTACTTC,CAISDTGHRSSYEQYF